Listed below are T cell receptor beta chains from one sample, sequenced in a study of blood T cell repertoires in COVID-19. Here immunoSEQ multiplex PCR was the method, and the copy in TCRdb shows in-frame clones only, minus some. The sample yields some 260,000 clones, approximately 77% seen once. Input material: peripheral blood. The receptor set was obtained from a woman aged 18-29 years with acute or convalescent COVID-19. The conserved cysteine and the conserved F or W are not part of the CDR3 here. Fields, in order: J gene, V gene, CDR3 protein.

TRBJ2-7,TRBV19,ASSVDRRSYEQY
TRBJ2-5,TRBV27,ASSSGRARGETQY
TRBJ1-1,TRBV6-6,ASSNTGTGNTEAF
TRBJ1-5,TRBV7-2,ASSSRTGGRNQPQH
TRBJ2-4,TRBV20-1,SASDRDTITGLPKNIQY
TRBJ1-2,TRBV7-9,ASSLATDRGGYT
TRBJ2-5,TRBV27,ASSSWDRGTETQY
TRBJ2-7,TRBV7-8,ASSLVGFGRGYEQY
TRBJ2-1,TRBV7-3,ASSPSAASGSNEQF
TRBJ1-5,TRBV7-6,ASSRTGQPQH
TRBJ2-1,TRBV3-1/TRBV3-2,ASSQSGLAVYNEQF
TRBJ2-7,TRBV6-5,ASSYLTSGRGDEQY
TRBJ2-1,TRBV19,APRAGYRYNEQF
TRBJ2-1,TRBV18,ASSPPSGQAGF
TRBJ1-1,TRBV19,ASSSQMNTEAF
TRBJ2-3,TRBV2,ASSEQTSGRNRDTQY
TRBJ2-6,TRBV27,AIPSGAGANVLT
TRBJ2-7,TRBV5-1,ASSLTDRPPYEQY
TRBJ2-1,TRBV20-1,SASTTGGRNEQF
TRBJ2-7,TRBV29-1,SASGTSGRAGASYEQY